The text below deals with one T cell receptor beta chain. Treatment in this sample: about 20 received Ad26.COV2.S at low or high dose, single or two shots; about five received placebo; per-sample allocation not given. Samples came from day 63 after the first vaccine or placebo injection. Germline CDR1 MDHEN, CDR2 SYDVKM. V gave up 6 bases and J gave up 6 bases, with 15 bases separating them. This CDR3 region has 14 residues. These data belong to a study of Ad26.COV2.S vaccination and SARS-CoV-2 variants. Study details: Donor was one of the participants in the Ad26.COV2.S arm of the COV1001 trial.

Assay used: immunoSEQ multiplex PCR; TCRdb lists only in-frame clones, some missing. In the table there are around 240,000 clones, approximately 88% of which are singletons. This TCR was sampled from a person aged 18-60 years who received the Ad26.COV2.S COVID-19 vaccine or a placebo. The rearrangement links TRBV28 to TRBJ1-5; D is possibly TRBD1 (6 bases). The input for sequencing was peripheral blood, taken in a trial of Ad26.COV2.S vaccine versus placebo. CDR3 protein: CASSYTGSGQPQHF. The CDR3 coding sequence is TGTGCCAGCAGCTATACAGGGTCCGGTCAGCCCCAGCATTTT.